A single sample is the source of the 23 T cell receptor beta chains below, sequenced in a study of cytomegalovirus exposure and HLA in healthy donors. A multiplex PCR was run with 60 Vbeta primers and 13 Jbeta primers. Measured with immunoSEQ multiplex PCR; TCRdb has only the in-frame clones, and not every one. The sample lists about 77,000 clones, 78% occurring once. The sample consisted of PBMCs. All receptors come from a man aged 40-49 years in good health and CMV-seronegative.

The J gene is TRBJ2-7, the V gene TRBV28, with a weak D call TRBD1 (5 bases). This CDR3 has 14 residues. Germline lookup yields CDR1 MDHEN and CDR2 SYDVKM. Trimming shortened V by 6 bases and J by 1 base, and 13 bases separated the two germline ends. The CDR3 nucleotides read TGTGCCAGCAGGTCTTGGGGCGCATCCTACGAGCAGTACTTC. Its translation is CASRSWGASYEQYF.

The chain uses TRBV29-1 and TRBJ1-2; 10 bases agree with TRBD1. V lost 6 bases and J lost 6; bases outside the gene matches: 10. The CDR3 spans 14 residues. From germline, CDR1 is SQVTM and CDR2 ANQGSEA. The CDR3 DNA follows: TGCAGCGTCGGCCGGGACAGGGGACAGGATGGCTACACCTTC. Translated, it gives CSVGRDRGQDGYTF.

This chain links TRBV4-1 with TRBJ1-5, with 7 nucleotides matching TRBD1. Trimming took 0 bases from V and 2 from J; bases not matched to a gene: 4. Germline V CDR1 and CDR2: MGHRA, YSYEKL. This CDR3 has 16 residues. CDR3: CASSQDPGQGNQPQHF. The CDR3 coding sequence is TGCGCCAGCAGCCAAGATCCCGGACAGGGCAATCAGCCCCAGCATTTT.

This chain joins TRBV7-2 and TRBJ2-1; TRBD1 is a possible D gene (6 bases). The germline gives CDR1 SGHTA, CDR2 FQGNSA. The CDR3 length is 15 residues. V was trimmed by 1 base and J by 12 bases, leaving 19 bases between them. The CDR3 loop reads CASSLDRAVTPGQFF. The CDR3 DNA reads TGTGCCAGCAGCTTAGACAGGGCAGTAACCCCTGGGCAGTTCTTC.

The chain has TRBV27 and TRBJ2-7; the match to TRBD2 covers 7 bases. The germline V gene encodes CDR1 MNHEY and CDR2 SMNVEV (reference sequence). This CDR3 has 14 amino acids. J gave up 2 bases and V 4 bases, and 5 bases lay outside the gene matches. The CDR3 region has the DNA TGTGCCAGCAGTTACGGACTAGTCCCCTACGAGCAGTACTTC. It specifies CASSYGLVPYEQYF.

This sequence joins TRBV7-6 and TRBJ2-1; 11 positions match TRBD2. The germline CDR1 and CDR2 sequences are SGHVS and FNYEAQ. The V segment lost 5 bases and the J segment 3 bases; nucleotides outside the gene matches: 3. The CDR3 runs 15 residues. This CDR3 is CASSPGLAVYNEQFF. The CDR3 DNA follows: TGTGCCAGCAGCCCGGGACTAGCGGTCTACAATGAGCAGTTCTTC.

This clone came up a few times. The sample carries other DNA sequences with the same CDR3. The rearrangement joins TRBV29-1 to TRBJ1-2; 8 positions agree with TRBD1. V shed 6 bases and J 1 base; nucleotides not matched to a gene: 4. CDR1 is SQVTM and CDR2 is ANQGSEA in the germline V gene. This CDR3 region has 13 residues. The CDR3 DNA reads as TGCAGCGTGGGCACAGGGGGTAACTATGGCTACACCTTC. Translation: CSVGTGGNYGYTF.

Only one count was recorded for this clone. The gene calls are TRBV30 and TRBJ1-1, with D perhaps TRBD1 (5 bases). Looked up from germline, CDR1 is GTSNPN and CDR2 is SVGIG (reference sequence). This CDR3 region has 14 residues. The V and J ends lost 4 bases and 1 base respectively, with 13 bases between them. The DNA of the CDR3 is TGTGCCTGGAATCTGCGAACAGGGAACACTGAAGCTTTCTTT. It is translated as CAWNLRTGNTEAFF.

The chain joins TRBV30 to TRBJ1-4; unclear D gene. Trimming removed 4 bases at V and 4 bases at J, with 13 bases between. Germline V gene sequence: CDR1 GTSNPN, CDR2 SVGIG (reference sequence). This CDR3 comprises 14 residues. Written as DNA, the CDR3 is TGTGCCTGGAACCCCGAAGGGAGTAATGAAAAACTGTTTTTT. Protein: CAWNPEGSNEKLFF.

The chain uses TRBV7-2 and TRBJ2-7; 7 bases map to TRBD2. CDR1 and CDR2 from the germline V gene are SGHTA and FQGNSA. After removal of 5 bases from V and 3 bases from J, the junction contained 4 bases not matched to a gene. The CDR3 is 13 amino acids. CDR3 sequence reads: CASSPWTSYEQYF. The CDR3, as DNA: TGTGCCAGCAGCCCCTGGACTAGCTACGAGCAGTACTTC.

J is TRBJ1-2 and V is TRBV20-1; D perhaps matches TRBD1 (5 bases). Trimming stripped 5 bases from V and 8 bases from J, with 12 bases between. Looked up from germline, CDR1 is DFQATT and CDR2 is SNEGSKA (reference sequence). The CDR3 runs 11 residues. The CDR3 DNA reads TGCAGTGCTTCCGGGGGGGGAGGCTACACCTTC. It encodes CSASGGGGYTF.

This clone was observed a handful of times. This chain joins TRBV27 and TRBJ2-1; weak D call: TRBD2 (6 bases). The CDR3 spans 14 residues. Germline V CDR1 and CDR2: MNHEY, SMNVEV (reference sequence). V lost 4 bases to trimming and J lost 0 bases, with 7 bases between them. The CDR3 region has the DNA TGTGCCAGCAGTTCCGGGAGCTCCTACAATGAGCAGTTCTTC. Residues: CASSSGSSYNEQFF.

The V gene is TRBV7-8, the J gene TRBJ2-3, with D maybe TRBD1 (5 bases). Trimming shortened V by 1 base and J by 2 bases, and 10 bases separated the two germline ends. Germline CDR1 is SGHVS and CDR2 is FQNEAQ. The CDR3 has 15 amino acids. The CDR3 reads CASSLVAGNTDTQYF. Here the CDR3 DNA reads TGTGCCAGCAGCTTAGTGGCAGGGAACACAGATACGCAGTATTTT.

This clone came up a few times. This sequence joins TRBV20-1 and TRBJ1-2, with D possibly matching TRBD1 (6 bases). Germline values: CDR1 DFQATT, CDR2 SNEGSKA (reference sequence). CDR3 length: 11 amino acids. V lost 2 bases and J lost 12, with 13 bases in between. In DNA form, the CDR3 reads TGCAGTGCTAGATCAAGACAGGCCGACACCTTC. The encoded protein is CSARSRQADTF.

The V gene is TRBV6-5, the J gene TRBJ1-2; 10 bases align to TRBD1. V dropped 2 bases and J dropped 14; count of bases not matched to a gene: 8. The CDR3 consists of 13 residues. Germline V gives CDR1 MNHEY, CDR2 SVGAGI. The CDR3, as DNA: TGTGCCAGCAGTTACCCCGGGACAGGGGCTTTTACCTTC. Residues: CASSYPGTGAFTF.

This rearrangement joins TRBV28 to TRBJ1-1, with a possible D match to TRBD1 (5 bases). The CDR3 consists of 14 residues. V lost 4 bases, J lost 6 bases, and 15 bases lay in between. The germline V gene has CDR1 MDHEN and CDR2 SYDVKM. CDR3 region: CASSSQGVTAEAFF. DNA of the CDR3: TGTGCCAGCAGTTCTCAAGGGGTAACGGCTGAAGCTTTCTTT.

This chain connects TRBV30 to TRBJ2-1; TRBD1 matches 10 bases. The CDR3 is 13 amino acids. J was trimmed by 2 bases and V by 8 bases; bases with no gene match: 3. Looked up from germline, CDR1 is GTSNPN and CDR2 is SVGIG (reference sequence). This CDR3 is CARGQGAYNEQFF. CDR3 bases: TGTGCCCGTGGACAGGGGGCCTACAATGAGCAGTTCTTC.

V usage is TRBV9 and J usage is TRBJ2-1; D is possibly TRBD2 (5 bases). The V and J ends lost 0 bases and 0 bases respectively, with 7 bases between them. CDR1 is SGDLS and CDR2 is YYNGEE in the germline V gene. CDR3 size: 15 residues. CDR3 DNA sequence: TGTGCCAGCAGCGTAGAGGACTCCTCCTACAATGAGCAGTTCTTC. As protein: CASSVEDSSYNEQFF.

This chain joins TRBV30 and TRBJ2-7; 7 bases are a match to TRBD1. The CDR3 is 12 residues long. Germline V CDR1 and CDR2: GTSNPN, SVGIG (reference sequence). Germline trimming cut 5 bases from V and 0 bases from J; bases unmatched to any gene: 1. DNA of the CDR3: TGTGCCTGGGGGGACAGCTCCTACGAGCAGTACTTC. It is translated as CAWGDSSYEQYF. The full variable domain, in which reference TRBV30 and TRBJ2-7 provide the parts outside the CDR3, is SQTIHQWPATLVQPVGSPLSLECTVEGTSNPNLYWYRQAAGRGLQLLFYSVGIGQISSEVPQNLSASRPQDRQFILSSKKLLLSDSGFYLCAWGDSSYEQYFGPGTRLTVT.

The chain combines TRBV15 with TRBJ2-2, with 10 positions matching TRBD2. This CDR3 comprises 15 residues. V was pared by 0 bases and J by 7 bases, with 2 bases of the junction left unmatched. Per germline, CDR1 LNHNV and CDR2 YYDKDF (reference sequence). The CDR3 DNA sequence: TGTGCCACCAGCAGAGACCTAGCGGGAGTCGGGGAGCTGTTTTTT. This gives the protein CATSRDLAGVGELFF.

The CDR3 DNA reads TGTGCCAGCAGCTATCGGCAGGGGAACTCAGATACGCAGTATTTT. As protein: CASSYRQGNSDTQYF. V gene TRBV5-6 combines with J gene TRBJ2-3; D is perhaps TRBD1 (6 bases). Trimming took off 3 bases at V and 4 bases at J, with 15 bases between the two ends. This CDR3 has 15 residues. CDR1 and CDR2 from the germline V gene are SGHDT and YYEEEE. Drawing the rest from reference TRBV5-6 and TRBJ2-3, the complete variable domain is DAGVTQSPTHLIKTRGQQVTLRCSPKSGHDTVSWYQQALGQGPQFIFQYYEEEERQRGNFPDRFSGHQFPNYSSELNVNALLLGDSALYLCASSYRQGNSDTQYFGPGTRLTVL.

V gene TRBV30 combines with J gene TRBJ1-2, with TRBD1 as a possible D gene (5 bases). With 0 bases removed from V and 8 bases from J, the gap between germline ends came to 16 bases. The CDR3 is 14 amino acids. Germline CDR1 GTSNPN, CDR2 SVGIG (reference sequence). The CDR3 here is CAWSVGQPTGGYTF. The CDR3 DNA is TGTGCCTGGAGTGTGGGGCAGCCAACGGGCGGCTACACCTTC.

This chain uses TRBV6-6 with TRBJ2-7, with 10 bases aligning to TRBD1. The germline V gene encodes CDR1 MNHNY and CDR2 SVGAGI (reference sequence). V lost 0 bases to trimming and J lost 7 bases; unmatched junction nucleotides: 9. There are 16 residues in the CDR3. This CDR3 is CASSYSLRQGADEQYF. The CDR3 DNA reads TGTGCCAGCAGTTACTCGCTCCGACAGGGGGCGGATGAGCAGTACTTC.